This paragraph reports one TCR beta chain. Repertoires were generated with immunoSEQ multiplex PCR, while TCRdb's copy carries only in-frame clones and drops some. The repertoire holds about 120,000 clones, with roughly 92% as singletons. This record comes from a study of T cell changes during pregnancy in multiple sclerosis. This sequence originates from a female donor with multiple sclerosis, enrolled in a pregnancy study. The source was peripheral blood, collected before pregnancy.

In nucleotides, the CDR3 is TGTGCCAGTAGTATAGAGAGCGGATTATGGGACAATGAGCAGTTCTTC. Residues: CASSIESGLWDNEQFF. The chain links TRBV19 to TRBJ2-1, with a tentative D call TRBD2 (5 bases). The CDR3 runs to 16 residues. V was pared by 0 bases and J by 5 bases, with 14 bases between. The germline V gene has CDR1 LNHDA and CDR2 SQIVND (reference sequence). The full variable domain, its missing parts supplied by reference TRBV19 and TRBJ2-1, is DGGITQSPKYLFRKEGQNVTLSCEQNLNHDAMYWYRQDPGQGLRLIYYSQIVNDFQKGDIAEGYSVSREKKESFPLTVTSAQKNPTAFYLCASSIESGLWDNEQFFGPGTRLTVL.